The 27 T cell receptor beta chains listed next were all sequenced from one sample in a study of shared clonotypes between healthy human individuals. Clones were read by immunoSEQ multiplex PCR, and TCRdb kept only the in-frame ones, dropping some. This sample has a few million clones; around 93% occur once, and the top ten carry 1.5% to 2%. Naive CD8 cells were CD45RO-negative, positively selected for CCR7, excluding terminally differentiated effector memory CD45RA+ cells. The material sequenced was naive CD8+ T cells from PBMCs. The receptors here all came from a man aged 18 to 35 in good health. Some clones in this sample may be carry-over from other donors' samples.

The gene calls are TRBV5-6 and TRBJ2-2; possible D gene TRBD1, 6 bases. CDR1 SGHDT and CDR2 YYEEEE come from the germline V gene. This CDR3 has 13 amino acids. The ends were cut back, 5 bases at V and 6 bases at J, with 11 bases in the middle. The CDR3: CASSVAGAGELFF. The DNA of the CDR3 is TGTGCCAGCAGTGTCGCAGGGGCCGGGGAGCTGTTTTTT.

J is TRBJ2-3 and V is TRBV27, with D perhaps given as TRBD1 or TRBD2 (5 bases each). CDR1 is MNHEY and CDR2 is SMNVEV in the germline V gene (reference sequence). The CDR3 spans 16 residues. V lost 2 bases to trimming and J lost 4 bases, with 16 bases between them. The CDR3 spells CASSLVRIRGADTQYF. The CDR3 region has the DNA TGTGCCAGCAGTTTAGTCAGGATCCGAGGGGCAGATACGCAGTATTTT.

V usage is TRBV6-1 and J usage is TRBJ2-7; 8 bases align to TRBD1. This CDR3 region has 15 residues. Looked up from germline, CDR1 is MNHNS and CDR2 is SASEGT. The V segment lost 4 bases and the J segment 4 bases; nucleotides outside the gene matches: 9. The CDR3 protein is CASSAVPGQVYEQYF. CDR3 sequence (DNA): TGTGCCAGCAGTGCCGTCCCGGGACAGGTTTACGAGCAGTACTTC.

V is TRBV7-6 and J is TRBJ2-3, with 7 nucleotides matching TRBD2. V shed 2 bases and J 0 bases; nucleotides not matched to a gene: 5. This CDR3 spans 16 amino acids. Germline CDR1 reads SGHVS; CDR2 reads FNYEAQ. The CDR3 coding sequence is TGTGCCAGCAGCTTATGGAGCGGGACGAGCACAGATACGCAGTATTTT. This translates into CASSLWSGTSTDTQYF.

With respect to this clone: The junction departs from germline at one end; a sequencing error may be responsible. The CDR3, as DNA: TGCGCCAGCAGCCTAAGACGACAGGGATCCCTCTCGGGACAGTACTTC. It translates to CASSLRRQGSLSGQYF. V and J are TRBV14 and TRBJ2-7, with TRBD1 identical over 7 bases. Germline CDR1 and CDR2: SGHDN and FVKESK. The CDR3 length is 16 residues.

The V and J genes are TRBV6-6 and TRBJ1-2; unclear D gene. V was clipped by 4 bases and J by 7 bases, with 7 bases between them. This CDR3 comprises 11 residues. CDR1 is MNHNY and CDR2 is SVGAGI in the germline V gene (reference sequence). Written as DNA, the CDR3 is TGTGCCAGCAGTTCGCCGTCTGGCTACACCTTC. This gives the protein CASSSPSGYTF.

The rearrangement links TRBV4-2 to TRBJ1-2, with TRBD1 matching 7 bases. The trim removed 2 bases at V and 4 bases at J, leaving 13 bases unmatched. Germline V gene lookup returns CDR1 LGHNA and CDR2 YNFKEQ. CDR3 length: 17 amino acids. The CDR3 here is CASSQKRGGRAGYGYTF. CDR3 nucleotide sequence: TGTGCCAGCAGCCAAAAGAGAGGGGGCAGGGCAGGCTATGGCTACACCTTC.

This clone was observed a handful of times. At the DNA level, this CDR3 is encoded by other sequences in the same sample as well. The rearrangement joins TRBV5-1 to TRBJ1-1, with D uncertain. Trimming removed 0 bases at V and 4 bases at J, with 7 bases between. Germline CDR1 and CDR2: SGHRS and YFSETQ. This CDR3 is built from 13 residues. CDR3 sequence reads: CASSLGLGTEAFF. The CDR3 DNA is TGCGCCAGCAGCTTGGGCCTCGGCACTGAAGCTTTCTTT.

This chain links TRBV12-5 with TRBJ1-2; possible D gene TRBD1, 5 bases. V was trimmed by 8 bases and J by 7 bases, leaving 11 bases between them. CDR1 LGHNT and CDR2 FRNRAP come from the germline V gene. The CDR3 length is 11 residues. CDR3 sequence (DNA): TGTGCTAGTAAAGGGGTAGGTGGCTACACCTTC. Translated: CASKGVGGYTF.

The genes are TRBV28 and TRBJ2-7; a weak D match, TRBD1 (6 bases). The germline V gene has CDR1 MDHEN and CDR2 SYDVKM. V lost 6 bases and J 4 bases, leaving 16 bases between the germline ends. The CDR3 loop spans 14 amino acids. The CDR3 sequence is CASSERSGQYEQYF. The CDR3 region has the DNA TGTGCCAGCAGCGAACGAAGCGGACAGTACGAGCAGTACTTC.

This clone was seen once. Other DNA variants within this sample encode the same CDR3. The chain's CDR3 is CSVEVGAYEQYF. The CDR3 DNA is TGCAGCGTTGAGGTCGGAGCCTACGAGCAGTACTTC. The chain uses TRBV29-1 and TRBJ2-7; D gene uncertain. V was shortened by 3 bases and J by 2 bases, with 8 bases between the two germline ends. Germline lookup yields CDR1 SQVTM and CDR2 ANQGSEA. The CDR3 consists of 12 residues.

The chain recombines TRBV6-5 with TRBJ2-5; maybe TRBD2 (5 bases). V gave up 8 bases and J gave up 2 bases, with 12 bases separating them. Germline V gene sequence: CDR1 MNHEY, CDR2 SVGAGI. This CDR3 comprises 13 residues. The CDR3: CASRRTGQETQYF. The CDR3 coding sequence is TGTGCCAGCCGCAGGACGGGACAAGAGACCCAGTACTTC.

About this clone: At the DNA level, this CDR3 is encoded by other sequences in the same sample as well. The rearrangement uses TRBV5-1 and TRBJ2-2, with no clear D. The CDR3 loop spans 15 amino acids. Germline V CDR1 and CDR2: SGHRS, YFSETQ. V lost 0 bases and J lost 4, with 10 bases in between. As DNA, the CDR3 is TGCGCCAGCAGCTTGGCCGCTAGTTCCACCGGGGAGCTGTTTTTT. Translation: CASSLAASSTGELFF. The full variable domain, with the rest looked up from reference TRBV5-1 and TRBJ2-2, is KAGVTQTPRYLIKTRGQQVTLSCSPISGHRSVSWYQQTPGQGLQFLFEYFSETQRNKGNFPGRFSGRQFSNSRSEMNVSTLELGDSALYLCASSLAASSTGELFFGEGSRLTVL.

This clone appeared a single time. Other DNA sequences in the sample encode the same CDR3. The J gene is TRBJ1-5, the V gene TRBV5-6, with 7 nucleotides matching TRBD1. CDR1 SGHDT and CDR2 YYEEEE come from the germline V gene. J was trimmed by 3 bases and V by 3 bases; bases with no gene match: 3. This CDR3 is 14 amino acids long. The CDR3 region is CASSSGQTNQPQHF. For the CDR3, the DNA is TGTGCCAGCAGCTCGGGACAGACCAATCAGCCCCAGCATTTT.

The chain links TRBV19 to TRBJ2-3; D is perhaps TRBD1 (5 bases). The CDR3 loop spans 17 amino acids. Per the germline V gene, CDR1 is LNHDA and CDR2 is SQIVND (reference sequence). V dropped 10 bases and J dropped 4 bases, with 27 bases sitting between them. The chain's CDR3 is CATAPRWGSKGPDTQYF. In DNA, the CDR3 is TGTGCCACCGCCCCCCGCTGGGGCTCAAAGGGCCCAGATACGCAGTATTTT.

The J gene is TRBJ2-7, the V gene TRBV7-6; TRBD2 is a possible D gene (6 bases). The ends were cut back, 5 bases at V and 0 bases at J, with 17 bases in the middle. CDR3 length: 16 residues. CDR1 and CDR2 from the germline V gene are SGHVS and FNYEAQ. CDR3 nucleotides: TGTGCCAGCAGCCCGCGAAGGGACGGGAGCTCCTACGAGCAGTACTTC. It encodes CASSPRRDGSSYEQYF.

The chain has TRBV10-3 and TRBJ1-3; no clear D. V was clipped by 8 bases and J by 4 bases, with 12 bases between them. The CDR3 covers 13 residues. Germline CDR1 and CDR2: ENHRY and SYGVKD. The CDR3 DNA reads TGTGCCATCCCCTCCCCTCACGGAAACACCATATATTTT. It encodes CAIPSPHGNTIYF.

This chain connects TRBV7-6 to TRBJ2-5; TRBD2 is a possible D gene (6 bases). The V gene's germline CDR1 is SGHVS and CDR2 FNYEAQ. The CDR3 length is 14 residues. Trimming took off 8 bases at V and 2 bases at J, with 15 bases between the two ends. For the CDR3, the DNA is TGTGCCAGCGGAGGGAGGTGGGTACAAGAGACCCAGTACTTC. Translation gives CASGGRWVQETQYF.

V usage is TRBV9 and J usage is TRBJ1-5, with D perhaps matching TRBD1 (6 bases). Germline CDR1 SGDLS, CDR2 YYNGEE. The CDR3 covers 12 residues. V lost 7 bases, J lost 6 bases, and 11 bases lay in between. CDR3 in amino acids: CASGLGGQPQHF. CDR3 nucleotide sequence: TGTGCCAGCGGACTAGGGGGTCAGCCCCAGCATTTT.

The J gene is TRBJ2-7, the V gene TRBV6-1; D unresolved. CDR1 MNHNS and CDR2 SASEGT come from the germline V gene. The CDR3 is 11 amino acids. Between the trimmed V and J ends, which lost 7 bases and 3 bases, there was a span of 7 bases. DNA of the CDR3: TGTGCCAGCACTGTCAGCTACGAGCAGTACTTC. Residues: CASTVSYEQYF.

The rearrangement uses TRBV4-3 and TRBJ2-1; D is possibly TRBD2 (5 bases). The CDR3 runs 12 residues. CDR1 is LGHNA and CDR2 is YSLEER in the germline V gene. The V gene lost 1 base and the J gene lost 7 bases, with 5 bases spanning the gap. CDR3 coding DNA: TGCGCCAGCAGCCAAGGAGGGAATGAGCAGTTCTTC. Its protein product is CASSQGGNEQFF.

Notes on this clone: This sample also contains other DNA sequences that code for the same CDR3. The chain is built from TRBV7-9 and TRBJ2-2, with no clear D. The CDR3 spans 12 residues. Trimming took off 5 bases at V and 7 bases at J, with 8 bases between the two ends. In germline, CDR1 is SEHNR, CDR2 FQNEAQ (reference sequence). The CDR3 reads CASSLSSGELFF. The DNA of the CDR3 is TGTGCCAGCAGCCTTTCTAGCGGGGAGCTGTTTTTT.

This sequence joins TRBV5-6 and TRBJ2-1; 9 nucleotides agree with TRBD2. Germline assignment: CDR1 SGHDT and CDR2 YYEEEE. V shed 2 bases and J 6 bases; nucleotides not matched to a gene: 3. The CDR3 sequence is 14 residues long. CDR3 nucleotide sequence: TGTGCCAGCAGCTTTCCTAGCGGGATCAATGAGCAGTTCTTC. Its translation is CASSFPSGINEQFF.

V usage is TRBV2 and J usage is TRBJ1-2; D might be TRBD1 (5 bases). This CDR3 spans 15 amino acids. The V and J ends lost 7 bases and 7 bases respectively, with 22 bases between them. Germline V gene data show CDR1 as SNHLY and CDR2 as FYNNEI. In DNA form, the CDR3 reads TGTGCCAGCACTGTGACAGAGGGGCATATGTTTGGCTACACCTTC. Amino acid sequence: CASTVTEGHMFGYTF.

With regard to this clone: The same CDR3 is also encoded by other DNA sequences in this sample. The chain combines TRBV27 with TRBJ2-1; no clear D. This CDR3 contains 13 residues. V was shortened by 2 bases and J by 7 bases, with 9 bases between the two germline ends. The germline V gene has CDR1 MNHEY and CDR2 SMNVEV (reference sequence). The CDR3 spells CASSLLGGNEQFF. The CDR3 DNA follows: TGTGCCAGCAGTTTACTCGGTGGGAATGAGCAGTTCTTC.

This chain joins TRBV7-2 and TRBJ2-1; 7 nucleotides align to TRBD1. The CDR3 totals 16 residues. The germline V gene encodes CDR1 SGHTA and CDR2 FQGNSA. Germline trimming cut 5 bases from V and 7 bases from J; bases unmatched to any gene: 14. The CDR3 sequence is CASSPNARGFGNEQFF. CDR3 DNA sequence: TGTGCCAGCAGCCCCAATGCCAGGGGGTTTGGGAATGAGCAGTTCTTC.

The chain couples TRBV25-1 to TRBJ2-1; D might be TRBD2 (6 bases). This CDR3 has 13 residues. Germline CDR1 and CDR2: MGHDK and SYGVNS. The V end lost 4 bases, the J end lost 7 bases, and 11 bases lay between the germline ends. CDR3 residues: CASSGGTVNEQFF. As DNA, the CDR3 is TGTGCCAGCAGTGGCGGGACGGTGAATGAGCAGTTCTTC.